The subject of this entry is one TCR beta chain. The antigen remains undetermined. CD45RO-negative, CCR7-positively selected cells formed the naive CD8 fraction, excluding terminally differentiated effector memory CD45RA+ cells. These data originate in a study of shared clonotypes between healthy human individuals. Study context: Three CD4 naive, three CD4 memory, two CD8 naive and one CD8 memory plate were used per donor. Study-wide findings and caveats: Naive subsets tended to show greater estimated richness than memory subsets.

Several immunoSEQ plates received, in even portions, the genomic DNA of each subset. Produced via immunoSEQ multiplex PCR; TCRdb's table is partial and in-frame only. The table lists roughly 2,000,000 clones, less than 95% of them singletons. CDR1 and CDR2 (germline): SEHNR, FQNEAQ (reference sequence). Between the trimmed V and J ends, which lost 5 bases and 8 bases, there was a span of 12 bases. The length of the CDR3 is 12 residues. The chain joins TRBV7-9 to TRBJ1-1; D remains ambiguous. Sequencing input: naive CD8+ T cells sorted from blood. The TCR comes from a man between 18 and 35 years old in good health. CDR3 region: CASSPSLIEAFF. The CDR3 nucleotides read TGTGCCAGCAGCCCCTCATTGATCGAAGCTTTCTTT.